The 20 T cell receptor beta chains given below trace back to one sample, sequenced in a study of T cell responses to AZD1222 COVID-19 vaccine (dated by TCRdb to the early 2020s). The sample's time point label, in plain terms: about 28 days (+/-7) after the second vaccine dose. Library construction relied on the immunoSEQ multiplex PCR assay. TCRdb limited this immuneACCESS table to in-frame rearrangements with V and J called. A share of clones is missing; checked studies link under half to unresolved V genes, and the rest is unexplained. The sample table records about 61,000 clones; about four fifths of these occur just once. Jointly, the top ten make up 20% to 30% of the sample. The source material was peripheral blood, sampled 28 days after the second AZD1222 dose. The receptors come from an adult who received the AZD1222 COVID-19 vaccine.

The CDR3 is CASSLVAGSAGELFF. CDR3 nucleotides: TGCGCCAGCAGCTTGGTGGCAGGGTCGGCCGGGGAGCTGTTTTTT. V gene TRBV5-1 combines with J gene TRBJ2-2; D might be TRBD1 (5 bases). There are 15 residues in the CDR3. Germline CDR1 SGHRS, CDR2 YFSETQ. V gave up 0 bases and J gave up 6 bases, with 12 bases separating them.

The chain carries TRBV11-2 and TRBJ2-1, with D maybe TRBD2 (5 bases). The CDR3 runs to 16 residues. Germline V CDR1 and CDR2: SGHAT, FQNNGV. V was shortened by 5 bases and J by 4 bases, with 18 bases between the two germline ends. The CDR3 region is CASSIRTEPPYNEQFF. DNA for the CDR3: TGTGCCAGCAGCATACGGACTGAACCTCCGTACAATGAGCAGTTCTTC.

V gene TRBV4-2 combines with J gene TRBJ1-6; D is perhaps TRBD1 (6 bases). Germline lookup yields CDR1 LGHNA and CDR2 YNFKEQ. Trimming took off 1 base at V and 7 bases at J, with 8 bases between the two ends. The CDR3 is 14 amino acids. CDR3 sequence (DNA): TGTGCCAGCAGCCAAGGAGGGGGGAATTCACCCCTCCACTTT. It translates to CASSQGGGNSPLHF.

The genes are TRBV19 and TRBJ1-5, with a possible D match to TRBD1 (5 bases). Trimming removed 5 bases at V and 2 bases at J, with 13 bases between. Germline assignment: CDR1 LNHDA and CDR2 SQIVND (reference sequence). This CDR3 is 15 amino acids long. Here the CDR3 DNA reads TGTGCCAGTAGTGTCCTGGGGGAGGGCAATCAGCCCCAGCATTTT. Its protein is CASSVLGEGNQPQHF.

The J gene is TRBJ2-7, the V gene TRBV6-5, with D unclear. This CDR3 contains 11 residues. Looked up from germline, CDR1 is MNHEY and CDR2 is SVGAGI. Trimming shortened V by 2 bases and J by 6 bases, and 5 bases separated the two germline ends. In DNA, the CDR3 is TGTGCCAGCAGTTACAGCGTCGAGCAGTACTTC. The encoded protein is CASSYSVEQYF.

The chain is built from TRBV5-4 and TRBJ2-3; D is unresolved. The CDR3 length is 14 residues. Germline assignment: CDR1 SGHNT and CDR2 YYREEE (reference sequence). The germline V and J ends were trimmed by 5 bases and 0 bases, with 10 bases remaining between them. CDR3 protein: CASRREASTDTQYF. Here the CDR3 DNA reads TGTGCCAGCAGGAGAGAAGCTAGCACAGATACGCAGTATTTT.

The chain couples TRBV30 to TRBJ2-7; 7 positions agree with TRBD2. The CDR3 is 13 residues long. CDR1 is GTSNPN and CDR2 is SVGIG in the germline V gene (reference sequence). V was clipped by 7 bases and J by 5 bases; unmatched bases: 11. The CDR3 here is CAYQLAGRNEQYF. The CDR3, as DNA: TGTGCCTACCAACTAGCCGGGAGGAACGAGCAGTACTTC. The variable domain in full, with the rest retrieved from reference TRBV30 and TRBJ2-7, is SQTIHQWPATLVQPVGSPLSLECTVEGTSNPNLYWYRQAAGRGLQLLFYSVGIGQISSEVPQNLSASRPQDRQFILSSKKLLLSDSGFYLCAYQLAGRNEQYFGPGTRLTVT.

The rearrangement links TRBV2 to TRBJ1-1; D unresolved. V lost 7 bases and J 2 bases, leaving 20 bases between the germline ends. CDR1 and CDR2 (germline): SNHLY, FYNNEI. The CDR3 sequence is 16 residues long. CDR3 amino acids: CASTKGQEGINTEAFF. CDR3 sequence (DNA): TGTGCCAGCACAAAAGGTCAGGAAGGGATTAACACTGAAGCTTTCTTT.

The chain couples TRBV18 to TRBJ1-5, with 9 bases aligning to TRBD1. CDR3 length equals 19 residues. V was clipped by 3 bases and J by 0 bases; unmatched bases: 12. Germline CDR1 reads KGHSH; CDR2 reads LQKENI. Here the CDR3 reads CASSPSGTGRGYSNQPQHF. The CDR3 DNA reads TGTGCCAGCTCACCGTCCGGGACAGGGAGAGGGTATAGCAATCAGCCCCAGCATTTT.

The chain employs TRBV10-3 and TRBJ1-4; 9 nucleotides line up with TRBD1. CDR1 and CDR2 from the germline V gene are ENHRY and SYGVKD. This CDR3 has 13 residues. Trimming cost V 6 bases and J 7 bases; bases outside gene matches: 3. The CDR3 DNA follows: TGTGCCATCAGACAGGGGGCAGGTGAAAAACTGTTTTTT. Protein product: CAIRQGAGEKLFF.

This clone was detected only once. CDR3 DNA sequence: TGTGCCAGCAGCTTAGCGGGATCCACCGGGGAGCTGTTTTTT. It translates to CASSLAGSTGELFF. The chain carries TRBV5-4 and TRBJ2-2; 7 nucleotides align to TRBD2. J gave up 4 bases and V 2 bases, and 2 bases lay outside the gene matches. The CDR3 extends over 14 amino acids. In germline, CDR1 is SGHNT, CDR2 YYREEE (reference sequence).

In DNA, the CDR3 is TGTGCCAGCTCACCACCGACCGAGACCTATGGCTACACCTTC. Protein sequence: CASSPPTETYGYTF. This sequence joins TRBV18 and TRBJ1-2; no clear D. V was trimmed by 0 bases and J by 4 bases, leaving 9 bases between them. There are 14 residues in the CDR3. The germline CDR1 and CDR2 sequences are KGHSH and LQKENI.

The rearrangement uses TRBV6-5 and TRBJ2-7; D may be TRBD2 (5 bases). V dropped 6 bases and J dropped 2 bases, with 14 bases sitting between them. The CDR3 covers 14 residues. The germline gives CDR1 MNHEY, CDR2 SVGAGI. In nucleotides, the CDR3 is TGTGCCAGCAGCAGAGGGAAAGGAGCCTACGAGCAGTACTTC. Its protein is CASSRGKGAYEQYF.

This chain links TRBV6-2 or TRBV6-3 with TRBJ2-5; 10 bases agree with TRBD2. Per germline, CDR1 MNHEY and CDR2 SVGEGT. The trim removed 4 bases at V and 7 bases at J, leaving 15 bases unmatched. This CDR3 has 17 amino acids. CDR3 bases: TGTGCCAGCAGTTCCCCCCCCAGCGGGAGGGCCTTATGGACCCAGTACTTC. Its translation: CASSSPPSGRALWTQYF.

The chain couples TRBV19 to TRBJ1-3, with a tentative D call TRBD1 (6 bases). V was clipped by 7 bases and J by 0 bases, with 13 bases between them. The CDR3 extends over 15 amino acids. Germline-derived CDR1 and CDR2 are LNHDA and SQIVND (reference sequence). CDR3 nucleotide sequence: TGTGCCAGTACCACAGGGATTTCCTCTGGAAACACCATATATTTT. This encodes CASTTGISSGNTIYF.

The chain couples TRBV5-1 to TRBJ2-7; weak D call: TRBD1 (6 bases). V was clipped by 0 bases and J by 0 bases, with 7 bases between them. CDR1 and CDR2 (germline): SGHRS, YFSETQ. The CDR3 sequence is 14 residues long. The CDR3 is CASSLVGGSYEQYF. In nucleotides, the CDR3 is TGCGCCAGCAGCTTGGTAGGGGGCTCCTACGAGCAGTACTTC.

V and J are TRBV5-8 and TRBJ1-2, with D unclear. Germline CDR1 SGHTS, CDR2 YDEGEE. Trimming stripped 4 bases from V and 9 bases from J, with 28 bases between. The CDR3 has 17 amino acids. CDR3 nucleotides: TGTGCCAGCAGCGGAAACGAGCAGAGGAGCCAACACCGCAGCTACACCTTC. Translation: CASSGNEQRSQHRSYTF. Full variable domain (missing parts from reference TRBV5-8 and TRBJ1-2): EAGVTQSPTHLIKTRGQQATLRCSPISGHTSVYWYQQALGLGLQFLLWYDEGEERNRGNFPPRFSGRQFPNYSSELNVNALELEDSALYLCASSGNEQRSQHRSYTFGSGTRLTVV.

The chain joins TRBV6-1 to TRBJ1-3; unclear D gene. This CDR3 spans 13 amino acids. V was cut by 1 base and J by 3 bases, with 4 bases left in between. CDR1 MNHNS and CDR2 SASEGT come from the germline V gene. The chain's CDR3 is CASSEVGGNTIYF. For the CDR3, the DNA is TGTGCCAGCAGTGAAGTTGGTGGAAACACCATATATTTT.

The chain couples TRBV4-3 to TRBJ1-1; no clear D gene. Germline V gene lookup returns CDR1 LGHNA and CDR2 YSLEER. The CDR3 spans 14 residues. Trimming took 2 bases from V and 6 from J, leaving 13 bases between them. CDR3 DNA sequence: TGCGCCAGCAGCCAACTCCCCCCCGGATCTGAAGCTTTCTTT. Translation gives CASSQLPPGSEAFF.

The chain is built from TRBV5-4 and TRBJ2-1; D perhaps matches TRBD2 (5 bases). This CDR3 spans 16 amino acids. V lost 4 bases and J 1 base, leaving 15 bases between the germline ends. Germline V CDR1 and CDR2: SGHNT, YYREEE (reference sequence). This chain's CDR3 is CASSPPARGSYNEQFF. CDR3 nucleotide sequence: TGTGCCAGCAGCCCCCCCGCTAGAGGGTCCTACAATGAGCAGTTCTTC.